The 19 T cell receptor beta chains listed next were all sequenced from one sample in a study of CD8 T cells in Susac syndrome. RNA in amounts of roughly 0.5 to 1 ug was reverse transcribed with random hexamers. TCRdb independently ran MiXCR on the immunoSEQ multiplex PCR reads; one entry per CDR3 protein. The repertoire holds fewer than 200,000 distinct CDR3 sequences, with about 95% as singletons. The specimen was CD4+ T cells from PBMCs. Receptors were obtained from a human donor in good health.

V usage is TRBV20-1 and J usage is TRBJ2-2; the D gene is possibly TRBD1 (6 bases). This CDR3 is 12 amino acids long. Germline CDR1 and CDR2: DFQATT and SNEGSKA (reference sequence). The ends were cut back, 7 bases at V and 0 bases at J, with 6 bases in the middle. CDR3 DNA: TGCAGTGGGGACACGAACACCGGGGAGCTGTTTTTT. Protein: CSGDTNTGELFF.

Regarding this clonotype: The junction and the germline gene differ at one end; a read error may be behind it. The chain has TRBV30 and TRBJ2-7; 7 positions agree with TRBD2. Germline CDR1 is GTSNPN and CDR2 is SVGIG (reference sequence). The length of the CDR3 is 11 residues. In nucleotides, the CDR3 is TGTGCCTGGAACATGGGGGGGACCCCTGACTTC. It codes for CAWNMGGTPDF.

V and J are TRBV20-1 and TRBJ1-1; tentatively, D is TRBD1 (6 bases). Germline lookup yields CDR1 DFQATT and CDR2 SNEGSKA (reference sequence). The V end lost 3 bases, the J end lost 12 bases, and 14 bases lay between the germline ends. This CDR3 has 11 residues. The CDR3 bases are TGCAGTGCTAGCGGGGAGAGGGACACTTTCTTT. Protein sequence: CSASGERDTFF.

The J gene is TRBJ1-2, the V gene TRBV6-6; D gene ambiguous. V was shortened by 7 bases and J by 3 bases, with 15 bases between the two germline ends. CDR3 length: 14 amino acids. Germline CDR1 and CDR2: MNHNY and SVGAGI (reference sequence). The CDR3 loop is CASTKGGRDYGYTF. CDR3 DNA: TGTGCCAGCACCAAGGGAGGGCGCGACTATGGCTACACCTTC.

Worth noting for this clonotype: A much larger clone differs from this one at a single base, so this may be a read error. The J gene is TRBJ2-1, the V gene TRBV30; D uncertain. V lost 6 bases and J 0 bases, leaving 3 bases between the germline ends. Germline V gene sequence: CDR1 GTSNPN, CDR2 SVGIG (reference sequence). The CDR3 sequence is 11 residues long. This CDR3 reads CACSSYNEQFF. The CDR3 DNA reads TGTGCCTGCAGCTCCTACAATGAGCAGTTCTTC.

V usage is TRBV30 and J usage is TRBJ1-2; 8 positions match TRBD1. Germline CDR1 reads GTSNPN; CDR2 reads SVGIG (reference sequence). V was clipped by 0 bases and J by 4 bases; unmatched bases: 7. This CDR3 region has 15 residues. The CDR3 is CAWSVLGTGSYGYTF. The CDR3 DNA follows: TGTGCCTGGAGTGTACTCGGGACAGGTAGCTATGGCTACACCTTC.

V usage is TRBV20-1 and J usage is TRBJ2-5; weak D call: TRBD1 (5 bases). The CDR3 sequence is 14 residues long. Trimming removed 0 bases at V and 3 bases at J, with 11 bases between. The germline CDR1 and CDR2 sequences are DFQATT and SNEGSKA (reference sequence). The CDR3 here is CSARDLGPKETQYF. For the CDR3, the DNA is TGCAGTGCTAGAGATTTGGGGCCCAAAGAGACCCAGTACTTC.

The chain joins TRBV30 to TRBJ1-1, with D unresolved. Trimming stripped 2 bases from V and 1 base from J, with 8 bases between. In germline, CDR1 is GTSNPN, CDR2 SVGIG (reference sequence). The CDR3 is made up of 13 amino acids. CDR3 DNA sequence: TGTGCCTGGAGTCCATCCTCGAACACTGAAGCTTTCTTT. Translating it yields CAWSPSSNTEAFF.

The table lists this clonotype with a few counts. V usage is TRBV2 and J usage is TRBJ2-3; 11 nucleotides line up with TRBD2. This CDR3 is built from 14 residues. J gave up 4 bases and V 8 bases, and 5 bases lay outside the gene matches. Germline values: CDR1 SNHLY, CDR2 FYNNEI. CDR3 bases: TGTGCCAGCCGTCAGGGACTAGCGGCAGATACGCAGTATTTT. Protein sequence: CASRQGLAADTQYF.

The chain has TRBV29-1 and TRBJ1-1; no definite D call. Germline V gene data show CDR1 as SQVTM and CDR2 as ANQGSEA. Trimming shortened V by 7 bases and J by 2 bases, and 14 bases separated the two germline ends. This CDR3 has 13 residues. The CDR3 sequence is CSGLPAGNTEAFF. In nucleotides, the CDR3 is TGCAGCGGACTTCCGGCAGGCAACACTGAAGCTTTCTTT. Full variable domain (rest looked up from reference TRBV29-1 and TRBJ1-1): SAVISQKPSRDICQRGTSLTIQCQVDSQVTMMFWYRQQPGQSLTLIATANQGSEATYESGFVIDKFPISRPNLTFSTLTVSNMSPEDSSIYLCSGLPAGNTEAFFGQGTRLTVV.

J is TRBJ2-5 and V is TRBV7-2; D is possibly TRBD1 or TRBD2 (5 bases each). The V end lost 5 bases, the J end lost 2 bases, and 15 bases lay between the germline ends. Germline V lookup: CDR1 SGHTA, CDR2 FQGNSA. The CDR3 totals 15 residues. CDR3 loop: CASSDLRGRQETQYF. The DNA of the CDR3 is TGTGCCAGCAGCGACCTACGGGGCCGACAAGAGACCCAGTACTTC.

The V gene is TRBV2, the J gene TRBJ2-7; D unclear. V was clipped by 6 bases and J by 6 bases, with 9 bases between them. This CDR3 region has 11 residues. Germline assignment: CDR1 SNHLY and CDR2 FYNNEI. In nucleotides, the CDR3 is TGTGCCAGCAGCTATAGCTCCGAGCAGTACTTC. Protein sequence: CASSYSSEQYF.

The V call is TRBV6-2 or TRBV6-3, the J call TRBJ1-2; D remains unclear. The CDR3 length is 12 residues. V was shortened by 6 bases and J by 5 bases, with 10 bases between the two germline ends. Germline assignment: CDR1 MNHEY and CDR2 SVGEGT. CDR3 loop: CASRQRVYGYTF. The CDR3 nucleotides are TGTGCCAGCAGGCAAAGGGTATATGGCTACACCTTC.

V usage is TRBV29-1 and J usage is TRBJ2-7, with 9 bases lining up with TRBD1. The CDR3 length is 12 residues. The junction had 2 bases not matched to a gene; V was cut back by 3 bases and J by 5 bases. Germline CDR1 is SQVTM and CDR2 is ANQGSEA. CDR3 protein: CSVEGQGNEQYF. CDR3 DNA sequence: TGCAGCGTTGAGGGACAGGGAAACGAGCAGTACTTC.

This clonotype has just one count. The chain combines TRBV30 with TRBJ2-7, with D tentatively TRBD2 (5 bases). CDR3 length: 12 residues. The ends were cut back, 5 bases at V and 4 bases at J, with 12 bases in the middle. CDR1 and CDR2 (germline): GTSNPN, SVGIG (reference sequence). The CDR3 sequence: CAWHREGYEQYF. CDR3 DNA: TGTGCCTGGCACCGCGAGGGATACGAGCAGTACTTC. The full variable domain, rest sourced from reference TRBV30 and TRBJ2-7, is SQTIHQWPATLVQPVGSPLSLECTVEGTSNPNLYWYRQAAGRGLQLLFYSVGIGQISSEVPQNLSASRPQDRQFILSSKKLLLSDSGFYLCAWHREGYEQYFGPGTRLTVT.

The chain employs TRBV20-1 and TRBJ1-5; TRBD1 agrees at 10 bases. CDR3 size: 18 residues. V was clipped by 1 base and J by 2 bases; unmatched bases: 11. Germline-derived CDR1 and CDR2 are DFQATT and SNEGSKA (reference sequence). CDR3 DNA sequence: TGCAGTGCTAGAGTCCCCCCGGACAGGGGGAGAGGCAATCAGCCCCAGCATTTT. Its translation: CSARVPPDRGRGNQPQHF.

This chain links TRBV11-1 with TRBJ2-5; 7 nucleotides line up with TRBD1. Germline loops: CDR1 SGHAT, CDR2 FQDESV (reference sequence). This CDR3 contains 12 residues. The J segment lost 13 bases and the V segment lost 5 bases, leaving 10 bases of the junction unmatched. CDR3 sequence reads: CASSQTGDSRYF. The CDR3 DNA follows: TGTGCCAGCAGCCAAACAGGGGACAGTCGGTACTTC.

The gene calls are TRBV7-2 and TRBJ2-5; the D gene is possibly TRBD2 (6 bases). Trimming took 9 bases from V and 3 from J, leaving 14 bases between them. The germline V gene has CDR1 SGHTA and CDR2 FQGNSA. The CDR3 has 13 amino acids. CDR3 in DNA: TGTGCCAGTCATCAGGGAGGAAAAGAGACCCAGTACTTC. The encoded protein is CASHQGGKETQYF.

The chain employs TRBV29-1 and TRBJ2-7; no definite D call. This CDR3 has 11 amino acids. From germline, CDR1 is SQVTM and CDR2 ANQGSEA. V lost 5 bases and J 0 bases, leaving 5 bases between the germline ends. The CDR3 spells CSVTASYEQYF. The CDR3 nucleotides are TGCAGCGTTACAGCCTCCTACGAGCAGTACTTC.